A selection of T cell receptor beta chains follows, all from one sample in a study of Graves' ophthalmopathy and Graves' hyperthyroidism. TCRdb used MiXCR to reprocess the multiplex PCR reads, holding one entry per CDR3 protein. The repertoire includes 900,000 to 1,200,000 distinct CDR3 sequences, 35% to 45% of them detected once, and around 10% sits in the top ten. Sequencing was performed on peripheral blood or thyroid tissue (not recorded which). The receptor set was obtained from an adult man with Graves' hyperthyroidism. Each CDR3 is given with its conserved first and last residue. Fields, in order: CDR3 DNA, CDR3 protein, V gene, D gene, J gene, clone size. D genes are given only for firm matches. Size tells how often a clone was seen (once, few, many) or the class of an expanded clone, and some rows leave it out.

CDR3 DNA: TGTGCCAGCAGCTTAGGGCCTCCGACGTGGCCCAATCAGCCCCAGCATTTT; CDR3 protein: CASSLGPPTWPNQPQHF; V gene: TRBV11-3; D gene: .; J gene: TRBJ1-5; clone size: few
CDR3 DNA: TGCGCCAGCAGCACAGAACCGGTGAACACTGAAGCTTTCTTT; CDR3 protein: CASSTEPVNTEAFF; V gene: TRBV7-2; D gene: .; J gene: TRBJ1-1; clone size: .
CDR3 DNA: TGTGCCAGCAGCTCATATGGGACGTTCGCCTCCTACGAGCAGTACTTC; CDR3 protein: CASSSYGTFASYEQYF; V gene: TRBV12-3/TRBV12-4; D gene: .; J gene: TRBJ2-7; clone size: few
CDR3 DNA: TGTGCCAGCAGCGTTGAAGGGGGTGAGTTCTACGAGCAGTACTTC; CDR3 protein: CASSVEGGEFYEQYF; V gene: TRBV7-9; D gene: .; J gene: TRBJ2-7; clone size: .
CDR3 DNA: TGTGCCAGCAGCAGACAGATCATGAACACTGAAGCTTTCTTT; CDR3 protein: CASSRQIMNTEAFF; V gene: TRBV11-1; D gene: .; J gene: TRBJ1-1; clone size: .
CDR3 DNA: TGTGCCAGCACCTTCGGAAAGGGGGCCTACGAGCAGTACTTC; CDR3 protein: CASTFGKGAYEQYF; V gene: TRBV12-3/TRBV12-4; D gene: .; J gene: TRBJ2-7; clone size: .
CDR3 DNA: TGTGCCAGCAGCTCCATGGGTGGAAACACCATATATTTT; CDR3 protein: CASSSMGGNTIYF; V gene: TRBV7-2; D gene: .; J gene: TRBJ1-3; clone size: many
CDR3 DNA: TGTGCCAGCAGTAGACAGGGCCCCTCTGGGGCCAACGTCCTGACTTTC; CDR3 protein: CASSRQGPSGANVLTF; V gene: TRBV2; D gene: TRBD1; J gene: TRBJ2-6; clone size: .
CDR3 DNA: TGTGCCAGCAGAAGGACGGCGGGAGTTGGGGAGACCCAGTACTTC; CDR3 protein: CASRRTAGVGETQYF; V gene: TRBV6-1; D gene: TRBD2; J gene: TRBJ2-5; clone size: few
CDR3 DNA: TGTGCCAGCAGCCCCCGGAACGGCCAAGAGACCCAGTACTTC; CDR3 protein: CASSPRNGQETQYF; V gene: TRBV7-2; D gene: .; J gene: TRBJ2-5; clone size: many